These 6 T cell receptor beta chains were all obtained from the same sample, sequenced in a study of CD8 T cells in ankylosing spondylitis. General study results and limits: In ankylosing spondylitis blood, a motif of about 8 highly homologous TCR beta variants appeared characteristic.

TCRdb reanalysed the 5' RACE reads using MiXCR and keeps one entry per CDR3 protein. The profile shows about 750,000 distinct CDR3 sequences, 15% to 20% of them singletons. No antigen is known for these receptors. Sequenced material: blood, either unsorted or a sorted T cell fraction (not recorded which). The receptors were gathered from a male donor with ankylosing spondylitis.

This clonotype was seen a few times. This chain links TRBV30 with TRBJ1-2; D may be TRBD1 (6 bases). With 6 bases removed from V and 2 bases from J, the gap between germline ends came to 13 bases. From germline, CDR1 is GTSNPN and CDR2 SVGIG (reference sequence). The CDR3 spans 13 residues. DNA for the CDR3: TGTGCCTGTGTGCCCGGGACAAACTATGGCTACACCTTC. This translates into CACVPGTNYGYTF.

This clonotype was seen at least ten times. The gene calls are TRBV5-1 and TRBJ2-5; TRBD2 agrees at 7 bases. Trimming cost V 0 bases and J 1 base; bases outside gene matches: 6. Germline V CDR1 and CDR2: SGHRS, YFSETQ. The CDR3 runs 16 residues. DNA of the CDR3: TGCGCCAGCAGCTTGGTGTCGGGGGGACCCCAAGAGACCCAGTACTTC. Protein: CASSLVSGGPQETQYF.

This clonotype was seen a handful of times. As DNA, the CDR3 is TGTGCCAGCAGCTTAATGTCCTCGAACACCGGGGAGCTGTTTTTT. Protein sequence: CASSLMSSNTGELFF. This chain uses TRBV7-8 with TRBJ2-2; no clear D. Trimming cost V 2 bases and J 0 bases, with 7 bases left between them. Germline V lookup: CDR1 SGHVS, CDR2 FQNEAQ. The CDR3 runs to 15 residues.

In this sample, this clonotype turned up a few times. The J gene is TRBJ2-7, the V gene TRBV5-1; 7 bases align to TRBD1. The CDR3 consists of 15 residues. Germline CDR1 SGHRS, CDR2 YFSETQ. V dropped 0 bases and J dropped 4; count of bases not matched to a gene: 7. Here the CDR3 reads CASSLATGITYEQYF. In DNA form, the CDR3 reads TGCGCCAGCAGCTTGGCGACAGGGATTACGTACGAGCAGTACTTC.

The chain recombines TRBV6-2 or TRBV6-3 with TRBJ2-2; D perhaps matches TRBD1 (5 bases). Germline V gives CDR1 MNHEY, CDR2 SVGEGT. The germline V and J ends were trimmed by 2 bases and 5 bases, with 15 bases remaining between them. This CDR3 spans 16 amino acids. The CDR3 DNA reads as TGTGCCAGCAGTTACGTTATAGGGGCGCCGACCGGGGAGCTGTTTTTT. Protein: CASSYVIGAPTGELFF.

This clonotype was observed a handful of times. The chain carries TRBV5-1 and TRBJ2-2, with 8 bases fitting TRBD1. This CDR3 comprises 17 residues. Trimming at V came to 3 bases and at J to 7 bases, leaving 14 bases not matched to a gene. Germline loops: CDR1 SGHRS, CDR2 YFSETQ. CDR3 nucleotides: TGCGCCAGCAGCTCCAGACCGACGACAGGGGCCAGCGGGGAGCTGTTTTTT. Translating gives CASSSRPTTGASGELFF.